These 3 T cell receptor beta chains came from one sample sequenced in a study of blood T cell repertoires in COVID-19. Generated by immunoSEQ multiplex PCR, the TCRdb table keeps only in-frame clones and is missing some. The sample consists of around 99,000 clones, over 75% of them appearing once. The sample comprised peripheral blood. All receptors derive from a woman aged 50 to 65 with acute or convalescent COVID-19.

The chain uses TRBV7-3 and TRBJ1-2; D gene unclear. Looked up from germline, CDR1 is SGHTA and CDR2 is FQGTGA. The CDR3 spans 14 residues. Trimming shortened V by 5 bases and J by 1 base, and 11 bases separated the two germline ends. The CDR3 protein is CASSPFEGNYGYTF. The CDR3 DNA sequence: TGTGCCAGCAGCCCCTTCGAGGGTAACTATGGCTACACCTTC.

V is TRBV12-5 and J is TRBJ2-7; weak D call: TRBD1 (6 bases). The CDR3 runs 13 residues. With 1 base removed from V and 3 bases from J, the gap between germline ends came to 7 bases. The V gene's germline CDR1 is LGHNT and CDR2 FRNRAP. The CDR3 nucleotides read TGTGCTAGTGGTTTGGGGGGACACTACGAGCAGTACTTC. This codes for CASGLGGHYEQYF.

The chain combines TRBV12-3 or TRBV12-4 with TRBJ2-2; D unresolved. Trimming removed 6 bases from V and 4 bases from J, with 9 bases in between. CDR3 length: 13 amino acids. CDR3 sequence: CASSTQFTGELFF. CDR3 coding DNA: TGTGCCAGCAGCACACAGTTCACCGGGGAGCTGTTTTTT.